The entry below gives a single T cell receptor beta chain sequence along with its context. Measured with immunoSEQ multiplex PCR; TCRdb has only the in-frame clones, and not every one. Among just over 90,000 clones listed, approximately 80% were seen once. This entry comes from a study of blood T cell repertoires in COVID-19. Across the whole study: COVID-19 samples from acute and convalescent phases originated in the United States, Italy and Spain.

In germline, CDR1 is SEHNR, CDR2 FQNEAQ (reference sequence). The CDR3 consists of 12 residues. The ends were cut back, 2 bases at V and 8 bases at J, with 9 bases in the middle. The receptor was derived from a human donor in a cohort sampled during active COVID-19. The rearrangement links TRBV7-9 to TRBJ1-1; D perhaps matches TRBD1 (6 bases). The sample comprised peripheral blood. CDR3 bases: TGTGCCAGCAGCTTATTCCAGGGGGAAGCTTTCTTT. It translates to CASSLFQGEAFF.